This T cell receptor beta chain was obtained from a study of T cell responses to AZD1222 COVID-19 vaccine. General observations from the study: Females made up more of the donors, who were largely white British, and clonal diversity may have come out too low. In the spike-specific TCR repertoire, nearly half reportedly target unmutated variant regions.

Some clones are missing from TCRdb's copy, which holds only in-frame ones; the method was immunoSEQ multiplex PCR. The top ten hold 12% of the sample, which has under 100,000 clones, roughly 88% seen once. A single count supports this clone. Its antigen remains unidentified. Germline V gene lookup returns CDR1 SGHKS and CDR2 YYEKEE (reference sequence). This CDR3 is built from 14 residues. Trimming removed 4 bases from V and 7 bases from J, with 15 bases in between. This TCR came from an adult who received the AZD1222 COVID-19 vaccine. The starting material was peripheral blood, obtained 28 days after the second AZD1222 dose. The chain combines TRBV5-5 with TRBJ2-1; maybe TRBD1 (6 bases). CDR3: CASSRTGNWNEQFF. The CDR3 DNA is TGTGCCAGCAGCAGAACAGGGAATTGGAATGAGCAGTTCTTC.